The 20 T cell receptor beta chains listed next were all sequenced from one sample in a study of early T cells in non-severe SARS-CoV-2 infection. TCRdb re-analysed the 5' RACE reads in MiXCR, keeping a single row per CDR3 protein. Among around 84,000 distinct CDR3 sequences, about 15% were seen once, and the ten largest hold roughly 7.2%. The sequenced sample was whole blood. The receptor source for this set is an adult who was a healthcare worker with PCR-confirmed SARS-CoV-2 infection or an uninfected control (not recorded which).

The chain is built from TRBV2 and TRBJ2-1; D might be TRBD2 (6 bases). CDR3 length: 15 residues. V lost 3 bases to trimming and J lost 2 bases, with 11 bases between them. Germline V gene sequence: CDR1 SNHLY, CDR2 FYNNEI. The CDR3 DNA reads TGTGCCAGCAGTGAGCGGGGCCCCACCTACAATGAGCAGTTCTTC. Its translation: CASSERGPTYNEQFF.

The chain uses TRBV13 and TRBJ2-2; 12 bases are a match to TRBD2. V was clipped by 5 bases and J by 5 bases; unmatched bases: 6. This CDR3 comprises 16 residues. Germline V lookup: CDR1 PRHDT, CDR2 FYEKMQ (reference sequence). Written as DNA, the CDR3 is TGTGCCAGCAGCCTTAGACTAGCGGGAGTGACCGGGGAGCTGTTTTTT. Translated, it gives CASSLRLAGVTGELFF.

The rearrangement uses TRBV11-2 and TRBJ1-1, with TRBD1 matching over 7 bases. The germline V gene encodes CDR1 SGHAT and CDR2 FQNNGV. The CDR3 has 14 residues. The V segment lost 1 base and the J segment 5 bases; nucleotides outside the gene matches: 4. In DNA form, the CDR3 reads TGTGCCAGCAGCTTAGTCCGGGACAGAACTGAAGCTTTCTTT. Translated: CASSLVRDRTEAFF.

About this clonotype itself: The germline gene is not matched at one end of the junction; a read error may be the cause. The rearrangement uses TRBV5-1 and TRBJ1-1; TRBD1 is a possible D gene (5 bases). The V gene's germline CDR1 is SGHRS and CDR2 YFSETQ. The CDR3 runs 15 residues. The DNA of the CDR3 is TGCGCCAGCAGCTTGGGGAGAATGGGGCACACTGGAGCTTTCTTT. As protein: CASSLGRMGHTGAFF. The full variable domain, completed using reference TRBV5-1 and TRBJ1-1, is KAGVTQTPRYLIKTRGQQVTLSCSPISGHRSVSWYQQTPGQGLQFLFEYFSETQRNKGNFPGRFSGRQFSNSRSEMNVSTLELGDSALYLCASSLGRMGHTGAFFGQGTRLTVV.

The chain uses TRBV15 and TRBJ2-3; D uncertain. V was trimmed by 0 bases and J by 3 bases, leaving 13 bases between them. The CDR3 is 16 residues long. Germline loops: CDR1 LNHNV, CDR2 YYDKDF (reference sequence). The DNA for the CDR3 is TGTGCCACCAGCAGAGATCCCGCTTCTTCGACAGATACGCAGTATTTT. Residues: CATSRDPASSTDTQYF.

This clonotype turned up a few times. CDR3 DNA sequence: TGTGCCAGCAGTGACGCAGGGAGCTACGAGCAGTACTTC. It specifies CASSDAGSYEQYF. The rearrangement uses TRBV6-1 and TRBJ2-7, with D perhaps given as TRBD1 or TRBD2 (5 bases each). The CDR3 length is 13 residues. V dropped 3 bases and J dropped 3 bases, with 9 bases sitting between them. CDR1 is MNHNS, CDR2 SASEGT, per germline.

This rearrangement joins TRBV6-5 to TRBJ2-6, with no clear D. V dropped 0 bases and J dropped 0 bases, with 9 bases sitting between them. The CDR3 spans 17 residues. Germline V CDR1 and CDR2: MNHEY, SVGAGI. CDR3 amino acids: CASSYSPPRSGANVLTF. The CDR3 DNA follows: TGTGCCAGCAGTTACTCCCCCCCCCGCTCTGGGGCCAACGTCCTGACTTTC.

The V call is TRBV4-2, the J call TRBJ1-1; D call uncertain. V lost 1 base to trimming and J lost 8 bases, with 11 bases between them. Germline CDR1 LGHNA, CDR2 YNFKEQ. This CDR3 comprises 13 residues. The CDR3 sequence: CASSQGPEAEAFF. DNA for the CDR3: TGTGCCAGCAGCCAAGGGCCTGAAGCCGAAGCTTTCTTT.

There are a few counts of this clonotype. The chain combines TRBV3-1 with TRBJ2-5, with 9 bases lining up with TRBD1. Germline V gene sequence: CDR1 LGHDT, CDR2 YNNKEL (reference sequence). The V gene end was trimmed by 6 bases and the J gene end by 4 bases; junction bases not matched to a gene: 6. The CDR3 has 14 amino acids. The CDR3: CASSNPGQGETQYF. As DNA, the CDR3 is TGTGCCAGCAGTAACCCGGGACAGGGAGAGACCCAGTACTTC.

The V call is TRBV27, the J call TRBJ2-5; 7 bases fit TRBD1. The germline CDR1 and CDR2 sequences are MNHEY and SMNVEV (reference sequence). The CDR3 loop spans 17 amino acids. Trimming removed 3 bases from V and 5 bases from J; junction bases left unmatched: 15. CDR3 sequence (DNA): TGTGCCAGCAGTTTCATCTATACAAGACAGGGTCCGGAGACCCAGTACTTC. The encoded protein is CASSFIYTRQGPETQYF.

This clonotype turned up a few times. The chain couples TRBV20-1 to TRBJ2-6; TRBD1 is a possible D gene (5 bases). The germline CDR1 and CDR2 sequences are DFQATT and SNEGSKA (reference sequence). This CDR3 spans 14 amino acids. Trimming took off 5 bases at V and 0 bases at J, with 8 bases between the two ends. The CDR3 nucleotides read TGCAGTGCTGGGGCTACCTCTGGGGCCAACGTCCTGACTTTC. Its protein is CSAGATSGANVLTF.

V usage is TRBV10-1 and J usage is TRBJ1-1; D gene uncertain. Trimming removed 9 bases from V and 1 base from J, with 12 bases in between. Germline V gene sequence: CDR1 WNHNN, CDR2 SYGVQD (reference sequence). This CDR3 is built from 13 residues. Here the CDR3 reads CARTAIPNTEAFF. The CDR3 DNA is TGCGCCAGGACTGCCATACCGAACACTGAAGCTTTCTTT.

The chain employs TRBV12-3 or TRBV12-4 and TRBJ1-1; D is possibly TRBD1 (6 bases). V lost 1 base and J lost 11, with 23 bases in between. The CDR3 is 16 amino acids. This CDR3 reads CASSLVQQGSGGKAFF. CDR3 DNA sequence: TGTGCCAGCAGTTTAGTACAACAGGGTTCGGGCGGGAAGGCTTTCTTT.

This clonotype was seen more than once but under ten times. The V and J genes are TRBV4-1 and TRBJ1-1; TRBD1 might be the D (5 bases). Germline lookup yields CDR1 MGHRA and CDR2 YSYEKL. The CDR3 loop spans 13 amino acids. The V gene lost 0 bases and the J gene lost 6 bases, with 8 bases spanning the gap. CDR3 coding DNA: TGCGCCAGCAGCCAAGAACAGGAGTCTGAAGCTTTCTTT. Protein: CASSQEQESEAFF.

The CDR3 reads CASSLGVNEQYF. The CDR3 DNA reads TGTGCCAGCAGCTTGGGGGTCAACGAGCAGTACTTC. The rearrangement joins TRBV7-9 to TRBJ2-7, with D tentatively TRBD1 or TRBD2 (5 bases each). The ends were cut back, 3 bases at V and 5 bases at J, with 8 bases in the middle. CDR1 SEHNR and CDR2 FQNEAQ come from the germline V gene (reference sequence). This CDR3 comprises 12 residues.

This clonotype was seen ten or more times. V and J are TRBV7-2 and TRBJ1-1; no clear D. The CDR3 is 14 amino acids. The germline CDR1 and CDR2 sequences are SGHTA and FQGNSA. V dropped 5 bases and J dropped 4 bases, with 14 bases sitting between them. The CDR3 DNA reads TGTGCCAGCAGCAACCGAATGGACGGCACTGAAGCTTTCTTT. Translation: CASSNRMDGTEAFF. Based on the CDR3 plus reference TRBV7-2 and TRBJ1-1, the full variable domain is GAGVSQSPSNKVTEKGKDVELRCDPISGHTALYWYRQSLGQGLEFLIYFQGNSAPDKSGLPSDRFSAERTGGSVSTLTIQRTQQEDSAVYLCASSNRMDGTEAFFGQGTRLTVV.

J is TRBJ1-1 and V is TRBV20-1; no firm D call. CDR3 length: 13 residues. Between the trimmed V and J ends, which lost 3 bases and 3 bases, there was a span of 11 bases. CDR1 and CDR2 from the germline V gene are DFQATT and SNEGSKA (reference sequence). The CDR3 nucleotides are TGCAGTGCTAGTTCCTCTAGCTACACTGAAGCTTTCTTT. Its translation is CSASSSSYTEAFF.

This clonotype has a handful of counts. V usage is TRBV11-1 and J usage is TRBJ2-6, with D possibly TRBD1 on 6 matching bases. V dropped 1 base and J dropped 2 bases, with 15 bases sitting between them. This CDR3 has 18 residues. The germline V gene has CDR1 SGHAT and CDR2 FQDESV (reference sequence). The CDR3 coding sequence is TGTGCCAGCAGCTTAGGATTTCAGGGGACCCCTGGGGCCAACGTCCTGACTTTC. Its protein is CASSLGFQGTPGANVLTF.

CDR3 bases: TGTGCCAGCAGATCTAGCGGGGCGGACCAAGAGACCCAGTACTTC. It specifies CASRSSGADQETQYF. This chain connects TRBV27 to TRBJ2-5; 9 positions agree with TRBD2. The trim removed 6 bases at V and 0 bases at J, leaving 5 bases unmatched. From germline, CDR1 is MNHEY and CDR2 SMNVEV (reference sequence). This CDR3 contains 15 residues.

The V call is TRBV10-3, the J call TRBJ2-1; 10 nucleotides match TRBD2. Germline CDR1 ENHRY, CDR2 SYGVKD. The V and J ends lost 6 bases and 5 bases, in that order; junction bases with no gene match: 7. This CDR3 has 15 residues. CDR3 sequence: CAIRIGTSDNNEQFF. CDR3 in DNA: TGTGCCATCAGGATCGGGACTAGCGATAACAATGAGCAGTTCTTC.